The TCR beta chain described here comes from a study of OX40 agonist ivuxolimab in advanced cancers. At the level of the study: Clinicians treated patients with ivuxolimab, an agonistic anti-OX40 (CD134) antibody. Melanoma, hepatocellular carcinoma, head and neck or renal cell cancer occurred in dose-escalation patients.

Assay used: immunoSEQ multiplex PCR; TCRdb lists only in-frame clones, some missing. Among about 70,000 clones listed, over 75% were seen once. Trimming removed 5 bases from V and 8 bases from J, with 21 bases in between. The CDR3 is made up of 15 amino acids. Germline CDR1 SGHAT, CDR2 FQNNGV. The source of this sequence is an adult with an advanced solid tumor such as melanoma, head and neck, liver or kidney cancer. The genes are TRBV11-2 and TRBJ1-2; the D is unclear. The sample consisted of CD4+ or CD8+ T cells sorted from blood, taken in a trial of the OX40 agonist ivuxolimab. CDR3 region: CASSPVTGVRGGYTF. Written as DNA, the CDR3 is TGTGCCAGCAGCCCCGTAACGGGAGTTCGAGGAGGCTACACCTTC.